This TCR beta chain was sequenced for a study of post-analysis software for immune sequencing data. Whole-study context: Relapsing-remitting, secondary progressive and progressive-relapsing forms made up the multiple sclerosis disease courses. Overall study findings and caveats: A significant reduction in normalized Chao1 diversity was observed in multiple sclerosis patients versus controls. About 5 TRBV segments appeared more often in patients than in controls, and TRBV5-6, TRBV5-1 and TRBV20-1 were among these. Pronounced co-clustering by F measure was evident among identically batched samples.

In regard to this clonotype: Its antigen is unknown.

Unique molecular identifiers were built into the TCR beta cDNA libraries. Between roughly 1 and 10 million T cells gave rise to a few hundred thousand cDNA molecules. TCRdb recomputed calls from the PCR reads with MiXCR, one row per CDR3 protein. Of some 700,000 distinct CDR3 sequences listed, 59% are singletons. Germline V gene lookup returns CDR1 SGDLS and CDR2 YYNGEE. V lost 3 bases and J lost 5; bases outside the gene matches: 14. The CDR3 covers 18 residues. V usage is TRBV9 and J usage is TRBJ2-3; 11 bases map to TRBD2. The clonotype was recovered from a girl aged 2 to 9 with multiple sclerosis. The sequenced sample consisted of blood. The CDR3 DNA is TGTGCCAGCAGCGCCCATATAACACTAGCGGGAGCCCGAGATACGCAGTATTTT. Translation gives CASSAHITLAGARDTQYF.